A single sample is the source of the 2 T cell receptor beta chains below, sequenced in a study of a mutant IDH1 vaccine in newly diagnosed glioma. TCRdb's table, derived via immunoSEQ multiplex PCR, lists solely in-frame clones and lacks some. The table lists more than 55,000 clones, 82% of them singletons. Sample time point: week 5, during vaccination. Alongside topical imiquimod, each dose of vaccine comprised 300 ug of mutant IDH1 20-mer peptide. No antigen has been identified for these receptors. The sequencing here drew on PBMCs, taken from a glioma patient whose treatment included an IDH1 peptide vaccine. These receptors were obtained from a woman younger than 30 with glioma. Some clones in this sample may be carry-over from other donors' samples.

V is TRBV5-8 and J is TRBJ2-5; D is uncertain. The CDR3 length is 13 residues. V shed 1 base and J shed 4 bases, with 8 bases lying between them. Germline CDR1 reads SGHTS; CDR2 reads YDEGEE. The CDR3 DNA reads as TGTGCCAGCAGCTTGATTAGGGCAGAGACCCAGTACTTC. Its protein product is CASSLIRAETQYF.

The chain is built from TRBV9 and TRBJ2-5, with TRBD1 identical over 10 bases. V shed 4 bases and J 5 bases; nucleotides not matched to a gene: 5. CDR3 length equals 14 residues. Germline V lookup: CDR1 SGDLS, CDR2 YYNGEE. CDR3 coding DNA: TGTGCCAGCAGCTATGGACAGGGGGGGGAGACCCAGTACTTC. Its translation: CASSYGQGGETQYF.